What follows are 3 T cell receptor beta chains derived from one specimen sequenced in a study of spatial heterogeneity in lung cancer. This sample's time point: sample taken at primary tumor resection. Unsorted whole RNA of tumor, nontumor lung or frozen PBMC was sequenced. TCRdb re-derived calls from the 5' RACE reads in MiXCR, one entry per CDR3 protein. Of 40,000 to 45,000 distinct CDR3 sequences detected, roughly 7.1% appear once; the ten largest clones hold roughly two fifths. The material sequenced was PBMCs, taken at surgery. These receptors were collected from a female donor with early-stage non-small cell lung cancer.

This clonotype was seen a handful of times. This chain links TRBV28 with TRBJ1-1, with D perhaps TRBD1 (6 bases). This CDR3 is built from 15 residues. Germline V lookup: CDR1 MDHEN, CDR2 SYDVKM. V was pared by 7 bases and J by 4 bases, with 19 bases between. The DNA of the CDR3 is TGTGCCAGCATCGCGTCTGGGGGGCGGGTCACTGAAGCTTTCTTT. Translated: CASIASGGRVTEAFF.

In this sample, this clonotype turned up a few times. The gene calls are TRBV7-2 and TRBJ1-1; D possibly corresponds to TRBD1 (5 bases). Trimming took 5 bases from V and 1 from J, leaving 8 bases between them. Germline values: CDR1 SGHTA, CDR2 FQGNSA. The CDR3 has 13 residues. The CDR3 here is CASSVTENTEAFF. CDR3 bases: TGTGCCAGCAGCGTGACAGAGAACACTGAAGCTTTCTTT.

This clonotype was detected a few times. This rearrangement joins TRBV5-4 to TRBJ2-2; 12 bases fit TRBD2. V lost 4 bases, J lost 4 bases, and 5 bases stayed unmatched. The germline gives CDR1 SGHNT, CDR2 YYREEE (reference sequence). CDR3 length: 16 amino acids. The CDR3, as DNA: TGTGCCAGCAGCCAACTAGCGGGGGGAGGCACCGGGGAGCTGTTTTTT. This gives the protein CASSQLAGGGTGELFF.